The following is a T cell receptor beta chain sequence with its context. Its antigen is undetermined. Template switching added a universal primer binding site, and final cDNA carried unique molecular identifiers. One entry per CDR3 protein results from TCRdb running MiXCR on the 5' RACE reads. The table shows around 340,000 distinct CDR3 sequences, with about 9% occurring only once. The CDR3 sequence is 15 residues long. Trimming took 5 bases from V and 5 from J; bases not matched to a gene: 10. There were only healthy Caucasians among the donors. This entry belongs to a study of identical twins. Study results and caveats: Among beta out-of-frame sequences, excess sharing between twins appeared weaker.

The sequence was obtained from a woman aged 50 to 65 in good health. The sequenced material came from naive T cells sorted from blood. The chain combines TRBV12-3 or TRBV12-4 with TRBJ2-5; 8 bases fit TRBD1. The CDR3 reads CASSGLTGARETQYF. CDR3 bases: TGTGCCAGCAGTGGGCTGACAGGGGCGAGGGAGACCCAGTACTTC.